A selection of T cell receptor beta chains follows, all from one sample in a study of T cell changes during pregnancy in multiple sclerosis. Generated by immunoSEQ multiplex PCR, the TCRdb table keeps only in-frame clones and is missing some. The sample carries tens of thousands of clones, about 89% recorded once. This material consisted of CD4+ T cells from peripheral blood mononuclear cells, taken in the first trimester of pregnancy. These receptors were collected from a female donor with multiple sclerosis, enrolled in a pregnancy study. Both conserved end residues are part of each CDR3. Fields, in order: V gene, D gene, J gene, clone size, CDR3 protein, CDR3 DNA. The D gene is left open where the match is weak. Size is omitted from some rows. Given values are once, few, many or a class for expanded clones.

v_call: TRBV6-6; d_call: TRBD1; j_call: TRBJ1-4; clone_size: NA; cdr3_aa: CASRQGALNEKLFF; cdr3_nt: TGTGCCAGCAGGCAGGGGGCCCTAAATGAAAAACTGTTTTTT
v_call: TRBV28; d_call: TRBD1; j_call: TRBJ1-1; clone_size: NA; cdr3_aa: CASGTGALNTEAFF; cdr3_nt: TGTGCCAGCGGTACAGGGGCCCTGAACACTGAAGCTTTCTTT
v_call: TRBV6-5; d_call: TRBD2; j_call: TRBJ2-2; clone_size: NA; cdr3_aa: CASSYPSGSGAGELFF; cdr3_nt: TGTGCCAGCAGTTACCCTAGCGGGTCCGGGGCCGGGGAGCTGTTTTTT
v_call: TRBV5-5; d_call: NA; j_call: TRBJ1-1; clone_size: NA; cdr3_aa: CASSLAGSRVNTEAFF; cdr3_nt: TGTGCCAGCAGCTTGGCCGGGAGTAGGGTGAACACTGAAGCTTTCTTT
v_call: TRBV2; d_call: NA; j_call: TRBJ1-5; clone_size: NA; cdr3_aa: CASSLQVAINNQPQHF; cdr3_nt: TGTGCCAGCAGTCTACAGGTAGCAATTAACAATCAGCCCCAGCATTTT
v_call: TRBV7-8; d_call: NA; j_call: TRBJ2-7; clone_size: NA; cdr3_aa: CASSSRYEQYF; cdr3_nt: TGTGCCAGCAGCTCTCGGTACGAGCAGTACTTC
v_call: TRBV6-5; d_call: TRBD1; j_call: TRBJ1-4; clone_size: once; cdr3_aa: CASSNRGWGNEKLFF; cdr3_nt: TGTGCCAGCAGTAACAGGGGATGGGGTAATGAAAAACTGTTTTTT
v_call: TRBV5-5; d_call: NA; j_call: TRBJ1-1; clone_size: NA; cdr3_aa: CASSPRAGLNTEAFF; cdr3_nt: TGTGCCAGCAGCCCCCGCGCAGGGCTGAACACTGAAGCTTTCTTT
v_call: TRBV6-5; d_call: NA; j_call: TRBJ1-2; clone_size: once; cdr3_aa: CASSYTLGGGYTF; cdr3_nt: TGTGCCAGCAGTTACACACTTGGCGGTGGCTACACCTTC
v_call: TRBV5-4; d_call: TRBD2; j_call: TRBJ2-5; clone_size: once; cdr3_aa: CASSSRGTSGGDLETQYF; cdr3_nt: TGTGCCAGCAGCTCCCGAGGGACTAGCGGGGGGGATTTGGAGACCCAGTACTTC
v_call: TRBV19; d_call: NA; j_call: TRBJ1-2; clone_size: NA; cdr3_aa: CASSMPASYGYTF; cdr3_nt: TGTGCCAGTAGTATGCCTGCCAGCTATGGCTACACCTTC
v_call: TRBV18; d_call: NA; j_call: TRBJ2-7; clone_size: NA; cdr3_aa: CASSRTASYEQYF; cdr3_nt: TGTGCCAGCTCACGGACTGCCTCCTACGAGCAGTACTTC
v_call: TRBV7-2; d_call: TRBD2; j_call: TRBJ2-5; clone_size: NA; cdr3_aa: CASSLGGGPRETQYF; cdr3_nt: TGTGCCAGCAGCTTAGGCGGGGGGCCGCGAGAGACCCAGTACTTC
v_call: TRBV7-2; d_call: TRBD1; j_call: TRBJ1-6; clone_size: NA; cdr3_aa: CASSYDRAPDAHNSPLHF; cdr3_nt: TGTGCCAGCAGCTATGACAGGGCTCCCGACGCCCATAATTCACCCCTCCACTTT
v_call: TRBV27; d_call: TRBD1; j_call: TRBJ1-4; clone_size: once; cdr3_aa: CASSLRQGELFF; cdr3_nt: TGTGCCAGCAGTCTCCGACAGGGTGAACTGTTTTTT
v_call: TRBV7-2; d_call: NA; j_call: TRBJ2-1; clone_size: NA; cdr3_aa: CASTSYNEQFF; cdr3_nt: TGTGCCAGCACATCCTACAATGAGCAGTTCTTC
v_call: TRBV25-1; d_call: NA; j_call: TRBJ2-3; clone_size: NA; cdr3_aa: CASRRQGTDTQYF; cdr3_nt: TGTGCCAGCAGACGACAGGGCACAGATACGCAGTATTTT
v_call: TRBV5-4; d_call: NA; j_call: TRBJ1-1; clone_size: NA; cdr3_aa: CASSSPDLAEAFF; cdr3_nt: TGTGCCAGCAGCTCCCCAGATCTCGCTGAAGCTTTCTTT
v_call: TRBV27; d_call: NA; j_call: TRBJ1-2; clone_size: NA; cdr3_aa: CASSFAGYRAGYTF; cdr3_nt: TGTGCCAGCAGTTTTGCAGGGTATAGGGCTGGCTACACCTTC
v_call: TRBV5-8; d_call: NA; j_call: TRBJ2-5; clone_size: NA; cdr3_aa: CASTSGGVETQYF; cdr3_nt: TGTGCCAGCACGAGTGGCGGGGTTGAGACCCAGTACTTC
v_call: TRBV14; d_call: NA; j_call: TRBJ1-2; clone_size: NA; cdr3_aa: CASSQDPGRGAGTGNYGYTF; cdr3_nt: TGTGCCAGCAGCCAAGACCCCGGCCGGGGGGCAGGCACCGGTAACTATGGCTACACCTTC
v_call: TRBV2; d_call: TRBD1; j_call: TRBJ1-6; clone_size: NA; cdr3_aa: CASSERQGGNSPLHF; cdr3_nt: TGTGCCAGCAGTGAACGGCAGGGGGGTAATTCACCCCTCCACTTT
v_call: TRBV2; d_call: NA; j_call: TRBJ1-2; clone_size: NA; cdr3_aa: CASRADRNYGYTF; cdr3_nt: TGTGCCAGCAGGGCCGACAGAAACTATGGCTACACCTTC
v_call: TRBV19; d_call: NA; j_call: TRBJ1-1; clone_size: NA; cdr3_aa: CASSTPTGGRLNTEAFF; cdr3_nt: TGTGCCAGTAGTACCCCGACAGGCGGCAGACTGAACACTGAAGCTTTCTTT
v_call: TRBV5-4; d_call: TRBD2; j_call: TRBJ2-1; clone_size: NA; cdr3_aa: CASLPGGGIGNEQFF; cdr3_nt: TGTGCCTCCCTCCCCGGCGGGGGGATTGGGAATGAGCAGTTCTTC
v_call: TRBV9; d_call: TRBD1; j_call: TRBJ2-6; clone_size: NA; cdr3_aa: CASSADLGQGGPGANVLTF; cdr3_nt: TGTGCCAGCAGCGCCGACCTGGGACAGGGGGGACCTGGGGCCAACGTCCTGACTTTC
v_call: TRBV11-2; d_call: TRBD2; j_call: TRBJ2-7; clone_size: NA; cdr3_aa: CASSLLAGGSYEQYF; cdr3_nt: TGTGCCAGCAGCTTACTAGCGGGGGGCTCCTACGAGCAGTACTTC
v_call: TRBV9; d_call: NA; j_call: TRBJ2-5; clone_size: few; cdr3_aa: CASSVTGVRETQYF; cdr3_nt: TGTGCCAGCAGCGTAACGGGGGTAAGAGAGACCCAGTACTTC
v_call: TRBV6-4; d_call: TRBD2; j_call: TRBJ2-7; clone_size: NA; cdr3_aa: CATMARGAGGNVSYEQYF; cdr3_nt: TGTGCCACCATGGCTCGGGGAGCGGGGGGAAATGTCTCCTACGAGCAGTACTTC
v_call: TRBV15; d_call: NA; j_call: TRBJ2-2; clone_size: NA; cdr3_aa: CATSRDLSTGELFF; cdr3_nt: TGTGCCACCAGCAGAGATCTCAGCACCGGGGAGCTGTTTTTT
v_call: TRBV2; d_call: TRBD1; j_call: TRBJ2-5; clone_size: NA; cdr3_aa: CASSDRGFAGQQETQYF; cdr3_nt: TGTGCCAGCAGTGACAGGGGGTTCGCAGGACAGCAAGAGACCCAGTACTTC
v_call: TRBV18; d_call: TRBD2; j_call: TRBJ2-1; clone_size: few; cdr3_aa: CASSLSGGRSSYNEQFF; cdr3_nt: TGTGCCAGCTCCCTTAGCGGGGGACGCAGCTCCTACAATGAGCAGTTCTTC
v_call: TRBV7-9; d_call: NA; j_call: TRBJ1-6; clone_size: NA; cdr3_aa: CASSLRDTNNSPLHF; cdr3_nt: TGTGCCAGCAGCTTAAGGGACACTAATAATTCACCCCTCCACTTT
v_call: TRBV10-3; d_call: TRBD1; j_call: TRBJ1-6; clone_size: NA; cdr3_aa: CAIREDRGNNSPLHF; cdr3_nt: TGTGCCATCAGAGAGGACAGGGGTAATAATTCACCCCTCCACTTT
v_call: TRBV6-5; d_call: NA; j_call: TRBJ1-6; clone_size: NA; cdr3_aa: CASSLFYNSPLHF; cdr3_nt: TGTGCCAGCAGCCTATTCTATAATTCACCCCTCCACTTT
v_call: TRBV7-9; d_call: TRBD2; j_call: TRBJ2-1; clone_size: NA; cdr3_aa: CASSLGIPLAGYYNEQFF; cdr3_nt: TGTGCCAGCAGCTTAGGGATCCCACTAGCGGGGTACTACAATGAGCAGTTCTTC
v_call: TRBV2; d_call: NA; j_call: TRBJ1-5; clone_size: NA; cdr3_aa: CASRGPRTDGNSNQPQHF; cdr3_nt: TGTGCCAGCAGGGGTCCAAGGACAGATGGGAATAGCAATCAGCCCCAGCATTTT
v_call: TRBV6-5; d_call: NA; j_call: TRBJ1-3; clone_size: NA; cdr3_aa: CASRDSYSGNTIYF; cdr3_nt: TGTGCCAGCCGCGACAGTTACTCTGGAAACACCATATATTTT
v_call: TRBV5-1; d_call: TRBD2; j_call: TRBJ2-1; clone_size: NA; cdr3_aa: CASSLVAGGVNEQFF; cdr3_nt: TGCGCCAGCAGCTTGGTAGCGGGGGGGGTAAATGAGCAGTTCTTC
v_call: TRBV7-2; d_call: TRBD1; j_call: TRBJ1-5; clone_size: NA; cdr3_aa: CASSPTGASNQPQHF; cdr3_nt: TGTGCCAGCAGCCCGACAGGGGCAAGCAATCAGCCCCAGCATTTT
v_call: TRBV14; d_call: NA; j_call: TRBJ1-1; clone_size: NA; cdr3_aa: CASSRMGAGEAFF; cdr3_nt: TGTGCCAGCAGCAGGATGGGAGCCGGTGAAGCTTTCTTT
v_call: TRBV7-9; d_call: NA; j_call: TRBJ2-5; clone_size: NA; cdr3_aa: CASSLDIQETQYF; cdr3_nt: TGTGCCAGCAGCTTAGACATCCAAGAGACCCAGTACTTC
v_call: TRBV7-9; d_call: TRBD2; j_call: TRBJ2-5; clone_size: NA; cdr3_aa: CASSLRGLAGAQGTQYF; cdr3_nt: TGTGCCAGCAGCTTACGGGGGCTAGCGGGGGCGCAGGGGACCCAGTACTTC
v_call: TRBV7-9; d_call: NA; j_call: TRBJ2-2; clone_size: NA; cdr3_aa: CASSFDRNTGELFF; cdr3_nt: TGTGCCAGCAGCTTCGACAGGAACACCGGGGAGCTGTTTTTT
v_call: TRBV4-1; d_call: TRBD1; j_call: TRBJ1-1; clone_size: NA; cdr3_aa: CASSARGRGAFF; cdr3_nt: TGCGCCAGCAGCGCCAGGGGGCGGGGAGCTTTCTTT